These 2 T cell receptor beta chains originate from one sample sequenced in a study of post-analysis software for immune sequencing data. Regarding the study as a whole: Among 5 or 6 TRBV segments more frequent in patients than controls were TRBV5-6, TRBV5-1 and TRBV20-1.

For these receptors, no antigen is known. Libraries were made from TCR beta cDNA, and they carried unique molecular identifiers. TCRdb used MiXCR to reprocess the PCR reads, holding one entry per CDR3 protein. The sample contains 820,000 or so distinct CDR3 sequences, approximately 53% of which appear only once. Sequenced sample: blood. The receptors here all came from a girl aged 5-17 years with multiple sclerosis.

The chain links TRBV20-1 to TRBJ1-2; D remains unclear. Per the germline V gene, CDR1 is DFQATT and CDR2 is SNEGSKA (reference sequence). Trimming removed 5 bases from V and 7 bases from J, with 11 bases in between. This CDR3 is built from 11 residues. The CDR3 nucleotides are TGCAGTGCTCCCGCATCGGTTGGCTACACCTTC. Translation: CSAPASVGYTF.

CDR3 sequence (DNA): TGTGCCAGCAGCTTAGGGACAGAAGGCTACGAGCAGTACTTC. Protein sequence: CASSLGTEGYEQYF. The chain links TRBV5-5 to TRBJ2-4, with 7 positions matching TRBD1. The J call may be in error: the DNA end matches TRBJ2-7 better. This CDR3 comprises 14 residues. Germline CDR1 and CDR2: SGHKS and YYEKEE (reference sequence).